This TCR beta chain came from a study of patients and donors after allogeneic stem cell transplantation. There are many counts of this clonotype. TCRdb fed the RT-PCR reads into MiXCR, producing one record per CDR3 protein. The top ten clones hold around 6% of a sample with about a million distinct CDR3 sequences, more than 15% of them seen once. The CDR3 is made up of 12 amino acids. The V end was cut by 4 bases, the J end by 7 bases, with 8 bases between. Germline CDR1 and CDR2: LNHNV and YYDKDF (reference sequence). The sequenced sample consisted of blood, either unsorted or a sorted T cell fraction (not recorded which). This chain uses TRBV15 with TRBJ1-5; D perhaps matches TRBD1 (5 bases). This TCR came from a human donor who was either an allogeneic HSCT recipient or a stem cell or donor lymphocyte infusion donor (not recorded which). It is not recorded whose cells these are; they may come from a transplant donor. The CDR3 bases are TGTGCCACCAGCATGGCAGGGCAGCCCCAGCATTTT. As protein: CATSMAGQPQHF.